This T cell receptor beta chain was captured in a study of control samples from healthy donors and cancer patients. In germline, CDR1 is MNHNS, CDR2 SASEGT. This CDR3 has 10 amino acids. With regard to this clone: One junction end disagrees with the germline gene, perhaps due to a read error.

Generated by immunoSEQ multiplex PCR, the TCRdb table keeps only in-frame clones and is missing some. Of under 150,000 clones listed, about 94% are singletons. Source material: blood. The gene calls are TRBV6-1 and TRBJ1-1; maybe TRBD1 (5 bases). The source of this sequence is a man aged 30-40 years in good health. The CDR3 is CASSEGDPVF. The CDR3 coding sequence is TGTGCCAGCAGTGAGGGGGACCCAGTCTTT.